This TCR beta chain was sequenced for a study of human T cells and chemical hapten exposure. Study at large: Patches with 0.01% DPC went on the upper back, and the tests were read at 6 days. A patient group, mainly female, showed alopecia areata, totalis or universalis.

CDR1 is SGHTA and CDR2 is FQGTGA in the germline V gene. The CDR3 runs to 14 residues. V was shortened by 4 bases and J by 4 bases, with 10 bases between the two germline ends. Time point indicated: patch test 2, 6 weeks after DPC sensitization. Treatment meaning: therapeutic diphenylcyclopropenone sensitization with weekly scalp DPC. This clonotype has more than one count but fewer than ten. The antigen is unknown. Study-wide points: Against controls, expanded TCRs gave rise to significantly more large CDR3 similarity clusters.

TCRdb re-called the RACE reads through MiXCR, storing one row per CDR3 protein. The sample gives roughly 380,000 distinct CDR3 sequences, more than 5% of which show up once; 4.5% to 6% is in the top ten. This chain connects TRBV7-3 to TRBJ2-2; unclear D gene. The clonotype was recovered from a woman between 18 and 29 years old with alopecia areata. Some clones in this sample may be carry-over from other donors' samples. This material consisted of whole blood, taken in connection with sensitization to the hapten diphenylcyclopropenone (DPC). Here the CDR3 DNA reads TGTGCCAGCAGCTCCCGCTGGGGCACCGGGGAGCTGTTTTTT. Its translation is CASSSRWGTGELFF. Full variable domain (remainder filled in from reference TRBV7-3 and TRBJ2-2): GAGVSQTPSNKVTEKGKYVELRCDPISGHTALYWYRQSLGQGPEFLIYFQGTGAADDSGLPNDRFFAVRPEGSVSTLKIQRTERGDSAVYLCASSSRWGTGELFFGEGSRLTVL.